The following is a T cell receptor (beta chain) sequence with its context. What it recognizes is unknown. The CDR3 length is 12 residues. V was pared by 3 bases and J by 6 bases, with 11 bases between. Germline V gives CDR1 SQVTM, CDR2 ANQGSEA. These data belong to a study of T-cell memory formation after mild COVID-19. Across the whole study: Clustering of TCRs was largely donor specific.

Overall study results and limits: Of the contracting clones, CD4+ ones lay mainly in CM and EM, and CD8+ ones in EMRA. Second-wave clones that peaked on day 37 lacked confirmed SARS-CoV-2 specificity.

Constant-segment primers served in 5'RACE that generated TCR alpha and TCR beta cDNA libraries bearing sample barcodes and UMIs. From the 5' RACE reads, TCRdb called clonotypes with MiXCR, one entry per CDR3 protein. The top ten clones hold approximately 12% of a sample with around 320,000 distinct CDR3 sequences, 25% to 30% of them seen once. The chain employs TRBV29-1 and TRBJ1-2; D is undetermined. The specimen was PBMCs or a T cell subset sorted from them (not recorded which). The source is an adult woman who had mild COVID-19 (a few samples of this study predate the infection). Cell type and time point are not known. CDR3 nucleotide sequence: TGCAGCGTTGATAGCTCGGGAAATGGCTACACCTTC. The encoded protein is CSVDSSGNGYTF.